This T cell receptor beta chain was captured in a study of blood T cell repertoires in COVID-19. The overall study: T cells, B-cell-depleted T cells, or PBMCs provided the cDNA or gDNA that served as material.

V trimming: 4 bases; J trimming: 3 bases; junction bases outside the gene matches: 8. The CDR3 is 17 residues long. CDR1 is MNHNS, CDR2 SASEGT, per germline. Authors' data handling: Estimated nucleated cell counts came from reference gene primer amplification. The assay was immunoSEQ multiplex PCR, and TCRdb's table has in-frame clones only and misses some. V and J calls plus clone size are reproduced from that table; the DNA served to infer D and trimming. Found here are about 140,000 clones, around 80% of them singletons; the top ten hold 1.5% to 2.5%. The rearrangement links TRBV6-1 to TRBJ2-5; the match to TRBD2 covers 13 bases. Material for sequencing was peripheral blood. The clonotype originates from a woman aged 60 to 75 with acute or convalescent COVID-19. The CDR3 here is CASSGPPTSGRKETQYF. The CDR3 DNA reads TGTGCCAGCAGTGGACCTCCGACTAGCGGGAGGAAAGAGACCCAGTACTTC.